The 5 T cell receptor beta chains reported below all come from one sample, sequenced in a study of long-term antiretroviral therapy in people with HIV. Survey-level resolution applied to immunoSEQ assay v3.0. Profiling relied on immunoSEQ multiplex PCR, and the TCRdb table lists in-frame clones only, not all of them. Of some 30,000 clones detected, 95% to 98% appear once; the ten largest clones hold 1.5% to 2%. The material sequenced was unsorted PBMCs, taken 7.6 years after starting antiretroviral therapy. The origin of the receptors is a man aged 25 to 45 with HIV.

The rearrangement uses TRBV6-6 and TRBJ1-4; TRBD1 matches 8 bases. Per the germline V gene, CDR1 is MNHNY and CDR2 is SVGAGI (reference sequence). V lost 6 bases to trimming and J lost 7 bases; unmatched junction nucleotides: 7. CDR3 size: 14 residues. The CDR3 nucleotides read TGTGCCAGCAGCGAGACAGGGGTGGGTGAAAAACTGTTTTTT. It translates to CASSETGVGEKLFF.

This chain uses TRBV5-4 with TRBJ2-7, with a tentative D call TRBD1 (5 bases). Trimming removed 4 bases at V and 0 bases at J, with 11 bases between. CDR3 length: 14 residues. CDR1 and CDR2 (germline): SGHNT, YYREEE (reference sequence). The chain's CDR3 is CASSVFRGSYEQYF. The DNA for the CDR3 is TGTGCCAGCAGCGTTTTTAGGGGCTCCTACGAGCAGTACTTC.

The chain is built from TRBV2 and TRBJ2-1; the D gene is possibly TRBD1 (5 bases). CDR1 is SNHLY and CDR2 is FYNNEI in the germline V gene. Trimming cost V 8 bases and J 4 bases, with 9 bases left between them. The CDR3 is made up of 12 amino acids. CDR3 residues: CASARQYNEQFF. CDR3 DNA: TGTGCCAGCGCCAGACAGTACAATGAGCAGTTCTTC.

The V gene is TRBV6-1, the J gene TRBJ2-7; no firm D call. The length of the CDR3 is 15 residues. Germline CDR1 MNHNS, CDR2 SASEGT. The V end lost 0 bases, the J end lost 4 bases, and 13 bases lay between the germline ends. The CDR3 DNA sequence: TGTGCCAGCAGTGAAGCGCCCCGACCTTTGTACGAGCAGTACTTC. Its translation: CASSEAPRPLYEQYF.

This chain links TRBV9 with TRBJ2-1; D is possibly TRBD1 or TRBD2 (6 bases each). This CDR3 comprises 14 residues. The germline V and J ends were trimmed by 3 bases and 11 bases, with 18 bases remaining between them. Germline assignment: CDR1 SGDLS and CDR2 YYNGEE. Written as DNA, the CDR3 is TGTGCCAGCAGCGCAACGTATGGGGGGCAGAAGCAGTTCTTC. It codes for CASSATYGGQKQFF.